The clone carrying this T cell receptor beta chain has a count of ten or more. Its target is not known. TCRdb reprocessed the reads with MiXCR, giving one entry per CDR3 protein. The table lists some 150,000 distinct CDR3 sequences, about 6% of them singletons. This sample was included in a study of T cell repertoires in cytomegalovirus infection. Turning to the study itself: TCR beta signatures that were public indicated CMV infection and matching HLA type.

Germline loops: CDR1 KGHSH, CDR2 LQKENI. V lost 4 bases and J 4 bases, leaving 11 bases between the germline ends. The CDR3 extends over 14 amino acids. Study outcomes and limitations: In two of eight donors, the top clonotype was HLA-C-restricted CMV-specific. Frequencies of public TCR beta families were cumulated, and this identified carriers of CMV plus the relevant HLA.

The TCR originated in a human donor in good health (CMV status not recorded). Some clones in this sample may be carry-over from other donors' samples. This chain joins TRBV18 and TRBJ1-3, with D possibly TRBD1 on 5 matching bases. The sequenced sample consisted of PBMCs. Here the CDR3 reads CASSLGPDGNTIYF. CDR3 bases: TGTGCCAGCTCACTGGGACCGGACGGAAACACCATATATTTT.